A single T cell receptor beta chain is shown here with its context. What it recognizes is unknown. This entry comes from a study of shared clonotypes between healthy human individuals. Findings and caveats of the study: Clonotypes which were not shared had lower generation probabilities than clonotypes that all four donors shared.

Naivety among CD8 cells was defined by CD45RO negativity and positive CCR7 selection, thereby excluding terminally differentiated effector memory CD45RA+ cells. The donors, healthy adults who were HIV-negative, had experienced no recent acute infections or vaccinations. Only Caucasian adults living in Nashville, Tennessee made up the donor group. V was pared by 5 bases and J by 7 bases, with 3 bases of the junction left unmatched. CDR1 MNHEY and CDR2 SMNVEV come from the germline V gene (reference sequence). The CDR3 contains 14 residues. Some 32,000 T cell genomes, or approximately 190 ng DNA, went into the sorted-subset replicate PCRs. TCRdb's table, derived via immunoSEQ multiplex PCR, lists solely in-frame clones and lacks some. The sample has some 1,900,000 clones, 85% to 95% seen once.

V is TRBV27 and J is TRBJ1-4; TRBD1 matches 11 bases. The sequence came from a man between 18 and 35 years old in good health. Input material: naive CD8+ T cells sorted from blood. The CDR3 loop reads CASSGTGGGEKLFF. CDR3 in DNA: TGTGCCAGCAGTGGGACAGGGGGAGGTGAAAAACTGTTTTTT.